The 9 T cell receptor beta chains below come from one sample, sequenced in a study of blood T cell repertoires in COVID-19. Only in-frame clones appear in the TCRdb table, and some are missing; sequencing was by immunoSEQ multiplex PCR. The sample shows roughly 97,000 clones, 80% to 90% of them seen only once. The sequenced sample was peripheral blood. These receptor sequences come from a human donor in a cohort sampled during active COVID-19.

The J gene is TRBJ1-2, the V gene TRBV5-1; no reliable D call. V lost 1 base and J lost 4, with 11 bases in between. The CDR3 totals 14 residues. Per the germline V gene, CDR1 is SGHRS and CDR2 is YFSETQ. The CDR3 DNA is TGCGCCAGCAGCTTGAATACAGCCTCCTATGGCTACACCTTC. It encodes CASSLNTASYGYTF.

The chain recombines TRBV20-1 with TRBJ1-1, with unresolved D. V was pared by 5 bases and J by 10 bases, with 14 bases between. The CDR3 is made up of 11 amino acids. Germline values: CDR1 DFQATT, CDR2 SNEGSKA (reference sequence). In DNA, the CDR3 is TGCAGTGCTCATTCACGGGTGGGAGCTTTCTTT. It translates to CSAHSRVGAFF.

The chain is built from TRBV4-1 and TRBJ2-7; TRBD2 aligns across 8 bases. This CDR3 spans 15 amino acids. With 4 bases clipped from V and 3 bases from J, the junction kept 8 bases outside the gene matches. The germline V gene has CDR1 MGHRA and CDR2 YSYEKL. CDR3 nucleotides: TGCGCCAGCAGCCCGACCGTAGCGGGGTACTACGAGCAGTACTTC. Protein product: CASSPTVAGYYEQYF.

The genes are TRBV9 and TRBJ2-5, with no clear D. The CDR3 contains 13 residues. The V end lost 0 bases, the J end lost 7 bases, and 10 bases lay between the germline ends. Germline CDR1 reads SGDLS; CDR2 reads YYNGEE. The CDR3 nucleotides are TGTGCCAGCAGCGTAGATGCGCCAGGGACCCAGTACTTC. Protein: CASSVDAPGTQYF.

This clone was recorded many times. This specimen includes other DNA sequences encoding the same CDR3. The rearrangement links TRBV7-6 to TRBJ1-2, with D possibly TRBD1 on 5 matching bases. Trimming cost V 5 bases and J 5 bases, with 12 bases left between them. The germline V gene has CDR1 SGHVS and CDR2 FNYEAQ. The CDR3 is 13 amino acids. DNA of the CDR3: TGTGCCAGCAGCCCAACAGGAAATTATGGCTACACCTTC. Translating it yields CASSPTGNYGYTF.

The chain joins TRBV5-1 to TRBJ2-1; 11 bases line up with TRBD2. Germline trimming cut 4 bases from V and 8 bases from J; bases unmatched to any gene: 8. There are 15 residues in the CDR3. Germline values: CDR1 SGHRS, CDR2 YFSETQ. CDR3 residues: CASSMGLAVIDEQFF. The CDR3 DNA reads TGCGCCAGCAGCATGGGACTAGCGGTAATCGATGAGCAGTTCTTC.

The chain joins TRBV4-2 to TRBJ1-1; no clear D gene. This CDR3 region has 13 residues. Germline V gene data show CDR1 as LGHNA and CDR2 as YNFKEQ. The germline V and J ends were trimmed by 0 bases and 2 bases, with 4 bases remaining between them. This chain's CDR3 is CASSQDSNTEAFF. CDR3 DNA sequence: TGTGCCAGCAGCCAAGATAGCAACACTGAAGCTTTCTTT.

The chain uses TRBV10-3 and TRBJ1-5, with 7 bases identical to TRBD1. The CDR3 runs 15 residues. Losses at the gene ends were 0 bases for V and 1 base for J; bases not matched to a gene: 0. The germline CDR1 and CDR2 sequences are ENHRY and SYGVKD. CDR3 sequence: CAISESRGSNQPQHF. The CDR3 DNA reads as TGTGCCATCAGTGAGTCCAGGGGGAGCAATCAGCCCCAGCATTTT.

This chain uses TRBV19 with TRBJ2-7, with 10 nucleotides matching TRBD1. CDR3 length: 15 residues. Germline CDR1 and CDR2: LNHDA and SQIVND (reference sequence). V lost 6 bases and J lost 7; bases outside the gene matches: 12. Here the CDR3 reads CASSRSRQGAGEQYF. CDR3 nucleotide sequence: TGTGCCAGTAGCCGTTCCCGACAGGGGGCGGGTGAGCAGTACTTC.